A single T cell receptor (beta chain) is shown here with its context. Its antigen is as yet unknown. All of the isolated RNA was reverse transcribed, so expressed TCRB transcripts were sequenced. Clones were sequenced by immunoSEQ multiplex PCR, and TCRdb holds only the in-frame ones, with some missing. The profile covers hundreds of thousands of clones, with approximately 12% appearing a single time and approximately 0.015% taken by the ten largest. These data are taken from a study of beta chain features in type 1 diabetes. Whole-study context: Age and gender were similar between patients and healthy donors, as were cell yields.

Germline CDR1 MNHNY, CDR2 SVGAGI (reference sequence). This CDR3 is 15 amino acids long. The trim removed 5 bases at V and 4 bases at J, leaving 9 bases unmatched. Study results and caveats: Across patients, naive, central memory and Treg TCRB repertoires exhibited apparently greater similarity than was observed across healthy donors.

Sorting based on CD45RO/CCR7/CD25/CD127/CD95/CD27 separated CD4+ naive, central memory, regulatory and stem cell-like memory cells. The chain is built from TRBV6-6 and TRBJ2-7; 9 positions agree with TRBD1. This TCR derives from a man between 18 and 35 years old in good health. Sequenced input: naive CD4+ T cells from blood. CDR3 amino acids: CASSVPGQGLYEQYF. DNA of the CDR3: TGTGCCAGCAGTGTCCCGGGACAGGGTCTGTACGAGCAGTACTTC.